A selection of T cell receptor beta chains follows, all from one sample in a study of immune evolution from preneoplasia to lung adenocarcinoma. TCRdb keeps only in-frame clones here, not all; method: immunoSEQ multiplex PCR. The sample lists 9,500 to 11,000 clones, around 78% occurring once. The sample taken for sequencing was FFPE minimally invasive lung adenocarcinoma tissue. Receptors originate from a person aged 65 to 85 with lung adenocarcinoma. Both conserved end residues are part of each CDR3. Fields, in order: V gene, J gene, clone size, D gene, CDR3 DNA, CDR3 protein. D genes are given only for firm matches. Clone size appears in some rows only: once, few, many, or a class for an expanded clone.

v_call: TRBV7-2; j_call: TRBJ2-7; clone_size: .; d_call: .; cdr3_nt: TGTGCCAGCAGCCTTCATCGCGGGGCATATTACGAGCAGTACTTC; cdr3_aa: CASSLHRGAYYEQYF
v_call: TRBV7-9; j_call: TRBJ2-7; clone_size: .; d_call: .; cdr3_nt: TGTGCCAGCAGCTTAAGGGCAGGCCACGAGCAGTACTTC; cdr3_aa: CASSLRAGHEQYF
v_call: TRBV7-8; j_call: TRBJ1-4; clone_size: .; d_call: .; cdr3_nt: TGTGCCAGCAGCTTAGGGGCAGCCGAAAAACTGTTTTTT; cdr3_aa: CASSLGAAEKLFF
v_call: TRBV11-2; j_call: TRBJ1-5; clone_size: few; d_call: .; cdr3_nt: TGTGCCAGCAGCTTATGGGAAAATCAGCCCCAGCATTTT; cdr3_aa: CASSLWENQPQHF
v_call: TRBV5-1; j_call: TRBJ1-4; clone_size: .; d_call: .; cdr3_nt: TGCGCCAGCGGAACCGACAGGAATGAAAAACTGTTTTTT; cdr3_aa: CASGTDRNEKLFF
v_call: TRBV6-1; j_call: TRBJ2-5; clone_size: .; d_call: .; cdr3_nt: TGTGCCAGTACTCGGACAGTAGAGACCCAGTACTTC; cdr3_aa: CASTRTVETQYF
v_call: TRBV6-4; j_call: TRBJ2-2; clone_size: .; d_call: .; cdr3_nt: TGTGCCAGCAGTGAGGGGAACACCGGGGAGCTGTTTTTT; cdr3_aa: CASSEGNTGELFF
v_call: TRBV4-1; j_call: TRBJ2-7; clone_size: .; d_call: .; cdr3_nt: TGCGCCAGCAGTCAAACAGACCTCTCCTACGAGCAGTACTTC; cdr3_aa: CASSQTDLSYEQYF
v_call: TRBV14; j_call: TRBJ2-7; clone_size: .; d_call: .; cdr3_nt: TGTGCCAGCAGCCAGGGCCCAAGCTACGAGCAGTACTTC; cdr3_aa: CASSQGPSYEQYF
v_call: TRBV30; j_call: TRBJ2-5; clone_size: .; d_call: TRBD1; cdr3_nt: TGTGCCTGGAGTACGGGACAGGGGGTTGTAGAGACCCAGTACTTC; cdr3_aa: CAWSTGQGVVETQYF
v_call: TRBV2; j_call: TRBJ2-5; clone_size: .; d_call: TRBD2; cdr3_nt: TGTGCCAGCAGCCCGGGACTAGCCCAAGAGACCCAGTACTTC; cdr3_aa: CASSPGLAQETQYF
v_call: TRBV19; j_call: TRBJ2-7; clone_size: .; d_call: TRBD1; cdr3_nt: TGTGCCAGTAGCAGAGGCCTCCCGAGGGGGACAGGGTCCCACGAGCAGTACTTC; cdr3_aa: CASSRGLPRGTGSHEQYF
v_call: TRBV29-1; j_call: TRBJ2-4; clone_size: .; d_call: .; cdr3_nt: TGCAGCGTTGACATGGGGGACATTCAGTACTTC; cdr3_aa: CSVDMGDIQYF
v_call: TRBV6-5; j_call: TRBJ1-2; clone_size: few; d_call: .; cdr3_nt: TGTGCCAGCAGTTACGGTGGGGTTGATGGCTACACCTTC; cdr3_aa: CASSYGGVDGYTF
v_call: TRBV27; j_call: TRBJ2-3; clone_size: .; d_call: TRBD2; cdr3_nt: TGTGGGACTAGCCTGACTAGCACAGATACGCAGTATTTT; cdr3_aa: CGTSLTSTDTQYF
v_call: TRBV6-6; j_call: TRBJ2-7; clone_size: .; d_call: .; cdr3_nt: TGTGCCAGCAGTTACGGCGGAGGTAGGGAGCAGTACTTC; cdr3_aa: CASSYGGGREQYF
v_call: TRBV29-1; j_call: TRBJ2-3; clone_size: .; d_call: TRBD1; cdr3_nt: TGCAGCGGAGGGGGACAGGGGAGGACGCAGTATTTT; cdr3_aa: CSGGGQGRTQYF
v_call: TRBV28; j_call: TRBJ2-6; clone_size: .; d_call: .; cdr3_nt: TGTGCCAGCAGTTTATTTGGGGGCCGTGGGGCCAACGTCCTGACTTTC; cdr3_aa: CASSLFGGRGANVLTF
v_call: TRBV19; j_call: TRBJ2-5; clone_size: .; d_call: .; cdr3_nt: TGTGCCAGTAAATGGGGCGTCAATGGTTTGGAGACCCAGTACTTC; cdr3_aa: CASKWGVNGLETQYF
v_call: TRBV6-5; j_call: TRBJ1-1; clone_size: few; d_call: .; cdr3_nt: TGTGCCAGCAGTTACTCAGAGGGGAGGCGAGCTTTCTTT; cdr3_aa: CASSYSEGRRAFF
v_call: TRBV7-9; j_call: TRBJ2-3; clone_size: once; d_call: .; cdr3_nt: TGTGCCAGCCCGGGACCCGAAGTTGGAGATACGCAGTATTTT; cdr3_aa: CASPGPEVGDTQYF
v_call: TRBV11-3; j_call: TRBJ2-3; clone_size: .; d_call: TRBD2; cdr3_nt: TGTGCCAGCAGCTTAGATCCGACTAGCGGGAGGGTCACAGATACGCAGTATTTT; cdr3_aa: CASSLDPTSGRVTDTQYF